What follows are 18 T cell receptor beta chains derived from one specimen sequenced in a study of CD8 T cells in Susac syndrome. Roughly 0.45 to 1 ug RNA was reverse transcribed with random hexamers. One entry per CDR3 protein results from TCRdb running MiXCR on the immunoSEQ multiplex PCR reads. This sample has a few hundred thousand distinct CDR3 sequences; 90% to 95% occur once, and the top ten carry roughly 0.15%. Sequenced material: CD8+ T cells from PBMCs. Receptors were obtained from a human donor with multiple sclerosis.

The genes are TRBV6-2 or TRBV6-3 and TRBJ2-2; maybe TRBD2 (5 bases). V gave up 7 bases and J gave up 2 bases, with 20 bases separating them. CDR3 length: 17 amino acids. Germline V gene sequence: CDR1 MNHEY, CDR2 SVGEGT. The CDR3 protein is CASKFTPAALNTGELFF. For the CDR3, the DNA is TGTGCCAGCAAGTTCACACCAGCGGCACTTAACACCGGGGAGCTGTTTTTT.

The rearrangement links TRBV9 to TRBJ1-5, with 8 bases fitting TRBD1. Germline V CDR1 and CDR2: SGDLS, YYNGEE. With V trimmed by 0 bases and J by 8 bases, 4 bases remained unmatched. The CDR3 consists of 14 residues. The CDR3 region is CASSVAGGSEPQHF. CDR3 DNA sequence: TGTGCCAGCAGCGTAGCAGGGGGCAGTGAGCCCCAGCATTTT.

This clonotype was recorded only once. The chain couples TRBV6-2 or TRBV6-3 to TRBJ2-1; no clear D gene. In germline, CDR1 is MNHEY, CDR2 SVGEGT. The V gene lost 0 bases and the J gene lost 9 bases, with 18 bases spanning the gap. CDR3 length equals 16 residues. The CDR3 DNA reads TGTGCCAGCAGTTACTCTTGGGATCCCGACGTGGGTGAGCAGTTCTTC. Encoded protein: CASSYSWDPDVGEQFF.

This chain connects TRBV24-1 to TRBJ2-7; no clear D. CDR1 is KGHDR and CDR2 is SFDVKD in the germline V gene. V lost 3 bases and J 7 bases, leaving 18 bases between the germline ends. The CDR3 length is 15 residues. DNA for the CDR3: TGTGCCACCAGTGATCCCGTGAACAACCCCATGGAGCAGTACTTC. Its protein is CATSDPVNNPMEQYF.

This CDR3 reads CASSPTGAGEQFF. Written as DNA, the CDR3 is TGTGCCAGCAGCCCCACGGGGGCCGGTGAGCAGTTCTTC. This chain uses TRBV4-2 with TRBJ2-1; D possibly matches TRBD1 or TRBD2 (6 bases each). Germline values: CDR1 LGHNA, CDR2 YNFKEQ. V gave up 4 bases and J gave up 9 bases, with 13 bases separating them. The CDR3 is 13 residues long.

V is TRBV29-1 and J is TRBJ2-7; 9 positions agree with TRBD1. V lost 6 bases and J lost 1; bases outside the gene matches: 4. Germline V gene data show CDR1 as SQVTM and CDR2 as ANQGSEA. CDR3 length: 13 residues. CDR3 bases: TGCAGCGTCCTGACAGGGGGGTCCTACGAGCAGTACTTC. It specifies CSVLTGGSYEQYF.

The genes are TRBV6-5 and TRBJ1-1, with 7 positions matching TRBD1. The CDR3 loop spans 15 amino acids. V gave up 6 bases and J gave up 4 bases; unmatched junction bases: 11. Germline CDR1 MNHEY, CDR2 SVGAGI. Here the CDR3 DNA reads TGTGCCAGCAGCCCCGGGACAGCTGGTTTCACTGAAGCTTTCTTT. It codes for CASSPGTAGFTEAFF.

The gene calls are TRBV20-1 and TRBJ2-7; D ambiguous. Trimming left V 7 bases short and J 2 bases short, with 9 bases between. This CDR3 has 11 residues. Germline loops: CDR1 DFQATT, CDR2 SNEGSKA (reference sequence). The CDR3 reads CSVGPAYEQYF. The CDR3 bases are TGCAGTGTAGGACCAGCCTACGAGCAGTACTTC.

This clonotype came up a few times. CDR3 bases: TGTGCCAGCAGCTGGGGGACAGGGAACACTGAAGCTTTCTTT. Amino acids: CASSWGTGNTEAFF. The chain carries TRBV5-6 and TRBJ1-1, with TRBD1 matching over 8 bases. CDR3 length: 14 residues. Germline V gene lookup returns CDR1 SGHDT and CDR2 YYEEEE. J gave up 1 base and V 3 bases, and 2 bases lay outside the gene matches.

The chain employs TRBV7-9 and TRBJ1-1, with D possibly TRBD1 on 5 matching bases. Trimming left V 2 bases short and J 4 bases short, with 14 bases between. CDR1 SEHNR and CDR2 FQNEAQ come from the germline V gene (reference sequence). The CDR3 runs to 15 residues. The CDR3 sequence is CASSLRGRGVTEAFF. The CDR3 DNA follows: TGTGCCAGCAGCTTACGGGGGAGAGGTGTCACTGAAGCTTTCTTT.

The rearrangement joins TRBV11-2 to TRBJ2-7; tentative D call: TRBD2 (6 bases). CDR1 SGHAT and CDR2 FQNNGV come from the germline V gene. The CDR3 covers 17 residues. Trimming took off 11 bases at V and 0 bases at J, with 26 bases between the two ends. CDR3 protein: CAVRPGGGAGLSYEQYF. For the CDR3, the DNA is TGTGCCGTCCGACCCGGGGGAGGTGCGGGGCTCTCCTACGAGCAGTACTTC.

The gene calls are TRBV7-2 and TRBJ2-1; 13 bases are a match to TRBD2. V was clipped by 5 bases and J by 8 bases; unmatched bases: 15. Germline CDR1 and CDR2: SGHTA and FQGNSA. The CDR3 length is 18 residues. In DNA, the CDR3 is TGTGCCAGCAGCCCCTTTATACTAGCGGGAGGGCCTGGTGATGAGCAGTTCTTC. Translated, it gives CASSPFILAGGPGDEQFF.

The chain employs TRBV12-3 or TRBV12-4 and TRBJ1-4; D is uncertain. The germline V and J ends were trimmed by 3 bases and 5 bases, with 13 bases remaining between them. CDR3 length: 15 residues. DNA for the CDR3: TGTGCCAGCAGTTTTTTCCAGCCTAAGAATGAAAAACTGTTTTTT. This gives the protein CASSFFQPKNEKLFF.

The V call is TRBV7-3, the J call TRBJ2-5, with 9 bases that match TRBD2. The CDR3 spans 16 residues. Germline CDR1 and CDR2: SGHTA and FQGTGA. V dropped 5 bases and J dropped 0; count of bases not matched to a gene: 7. The DNA for the CDR3 is TGTGCCAGCAGCCAAGGAGCGGGGGGCTACCAAGAGACCCAGTACTTC. Translating it yields CASSQGAGGYQETQYF.

The chain is built from TRBV12-5 and TRBJ1-6; 7 nucleotides match TRBD1. This CDR3 is 14 amino acids long. V shed 6 bases, J shed 7 bases, and the junction held 6 bases outside the gene matches. CDR1 LGHNT and CDR2 FRNRAP come from the germline V gene. The CDR3 sequence: CASGEGQTNSPLHF. DNA for the CDR3: TGTGCTAGTGGGGAGGGACAGACAAATTCACCCCTCCACTTT.

The chain links TRBV12-3 or TRBV12-4 to TRBJ2-2; D might be TRBD1 or TRBD2, each matching 7 bases. This CDR3 contains 15 residues. The V gene lost 7 bases and the J gene lost 7 bases, with 19 bases spanning the gap. The CDR3 sequence is CASNLGGGEGGELFF. The CDR3 DNA is TGTGCCAGCAACCTAGGGGGCGGGGAGGGCGGGGAGCTGTTTTTT.

The chain carries TRBV12-3 or TRBV12-4 and TRBJ2-7; 9 nucleotides agree with TRBD1. The CDR3 totals 16 residues. Trimming took 8 bases from V and 0 from J; bases not matched to a gene: 11. DNA for the CDR3: TGTGCCAGCCAAGATGGGACAGGGTTTACCTCCTACGAGCAGTACTTC. Amino acid sequence: CASQDGTGFTSYEQYF.

The CDR3 protein is CASSPRGSSGGPQHF. Here the CDR3 DNA reads TGTGCCAGCAGTCCGAGGGGGTCTAGCGGGGGGCCCCAGCATTTT. The genes are TRBV12-3 or TRBV12-4 and TRBJ1-5; TRBD1 might be the D (6 bases). The germline V and J ends were trimmed by 5 bases and 9 bases, with 20 bases remaining between them. The CDR3 totals 15 residues.